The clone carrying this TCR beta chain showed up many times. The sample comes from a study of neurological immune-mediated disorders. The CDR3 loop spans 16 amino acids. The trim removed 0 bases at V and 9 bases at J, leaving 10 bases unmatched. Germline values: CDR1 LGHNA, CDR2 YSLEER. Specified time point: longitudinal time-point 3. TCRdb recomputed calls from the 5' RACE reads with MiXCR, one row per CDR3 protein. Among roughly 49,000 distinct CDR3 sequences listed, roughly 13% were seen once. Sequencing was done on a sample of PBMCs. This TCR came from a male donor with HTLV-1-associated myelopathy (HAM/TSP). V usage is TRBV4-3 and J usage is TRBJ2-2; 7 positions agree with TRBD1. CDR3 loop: CASSQDRRQGGRELFF. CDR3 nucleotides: TGCGCCAGCAGCCAAGATAGGAGACAGGGTGGCCGGGAGCTGTTTTTT.